Described below is a single T cell receptor beta chain sequence and its context. Its antigen is currently unknown. This sample was taken from a study of beta chain features in type 1 diabetes. Regarding the study as a whole: cDNA sequencing could over-represent cells with high TCR expression. Patients and controls would be equally affected if PCR favored shorter templates.

Expressed TCRB transcripts were sequenced because the isolated RNA had all been reverse transcribed beforehand. Some 3.3 million reads was the average for naive, central memory and regulatory T cell samples. The data were produced by immunoSEQ multiplex PCR, yet TCRdb's version contains in-frame clones alone and is incomplete. The data contain about 350,000 clones, 15% to 20% of them singletons. The receptor was derived from a young woman in good health. The sample was naive CD4+ T cells from blood.

The DNA for the CDR3 is TGTGCCTGGAGCCCAGGACAGGGTAACGGCTACACCTTC. Its protein is CAWSPGQGNGYTF. The V gene is TRBV30, the J gene TRBJ1-2; 8 bases map to TRBD1. Looked up from germline, CDR1 is GTSNPN and CDR2 is SVGIG (reference sequence). This CDR3 is 13 amino acids long. J was trimmed by 8 bases and V by 3 bases; bases with no gene match: 8.